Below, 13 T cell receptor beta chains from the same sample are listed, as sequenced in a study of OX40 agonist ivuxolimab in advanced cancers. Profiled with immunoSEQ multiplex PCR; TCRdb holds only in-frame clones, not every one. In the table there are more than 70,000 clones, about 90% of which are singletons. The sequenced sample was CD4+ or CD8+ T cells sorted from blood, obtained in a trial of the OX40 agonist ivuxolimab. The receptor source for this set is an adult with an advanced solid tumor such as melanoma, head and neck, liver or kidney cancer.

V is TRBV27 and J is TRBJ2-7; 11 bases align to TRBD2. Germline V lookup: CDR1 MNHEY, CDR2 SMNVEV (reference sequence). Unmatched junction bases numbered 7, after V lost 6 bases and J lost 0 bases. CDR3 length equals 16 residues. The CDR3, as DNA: TGTGCCAGCAGCAGGTGGGGACTAGCGGCCTCCTACGAGCAGTACTTC. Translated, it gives CASSRWGLAASYEQYF.

The CDR3 region has the DNA TGTGCCAGCAGTGGCTCTAGCCCCGCGGGGGATGAGCAGTTCTTC. Its translation is CASSGSSPAGDEQFF. The chain uses TRBV25-1 and TRBJ2-1; 7 positions match TRBD2. Germline CDR1 reads MGHDK; CDR2 reads SYGVNS. This CDR3 is built from 15 residues. Losses at the gene ends were 4 bases for V and 8 bases for J; bases not matched to a gene: 11. The whole variable domain, remainder taken from reference TRBV25-1 and TRBJ2-1, is EADIYQTPRYLVIGTGKKITLECSQTMGHDKMYWYQQDPGMELHLIHYSYGVNSTEKGDLSSESTVSRIRTEHFPLTLESARPSHTSQYLCASSGSSPAGDEQFFGPGTRLTVL.

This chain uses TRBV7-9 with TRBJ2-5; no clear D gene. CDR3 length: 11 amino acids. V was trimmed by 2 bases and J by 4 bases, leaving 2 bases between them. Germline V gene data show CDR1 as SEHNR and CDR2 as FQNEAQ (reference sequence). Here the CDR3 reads CASSLTETQYF. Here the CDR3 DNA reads TGTGCCAGCAGCTTAACAGAGACCCAGTACTTC.

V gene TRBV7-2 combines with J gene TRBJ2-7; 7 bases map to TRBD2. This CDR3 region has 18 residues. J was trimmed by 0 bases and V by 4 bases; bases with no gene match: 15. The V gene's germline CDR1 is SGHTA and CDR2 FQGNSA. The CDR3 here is CASSSRVGGGGGSYEQYF. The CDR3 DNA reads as TGTGCCAGCAGCTCCCGAGTGGGGGGAGGCGGGGGCTCCTACGAGCAGTACTTC. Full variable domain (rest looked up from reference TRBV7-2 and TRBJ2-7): GAGVSQSPSNKVTEKGKDVELRCDPISGHTALYWYRQSLGQGLEFLIYFQGNSAPDKSGLPSDRFSAERTGGSVSTLTIQRTQQEDSAVYLCASSSRVGGGGGSYEQYFGPGTRLTVT.

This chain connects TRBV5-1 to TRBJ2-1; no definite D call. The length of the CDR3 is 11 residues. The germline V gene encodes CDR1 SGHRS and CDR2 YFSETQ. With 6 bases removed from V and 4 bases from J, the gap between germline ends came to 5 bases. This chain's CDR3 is CASIAYNEQFF. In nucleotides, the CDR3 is TGCGCCAGCATTGCTTACAATGAGCAGTTCTTC.

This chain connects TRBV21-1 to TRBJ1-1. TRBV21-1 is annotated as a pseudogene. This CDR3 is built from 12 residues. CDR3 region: CASSTRRGKAFF. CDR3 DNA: TGTGCCAGCAGCACCCGCCGGGGGAAAGCTTTCTTT.

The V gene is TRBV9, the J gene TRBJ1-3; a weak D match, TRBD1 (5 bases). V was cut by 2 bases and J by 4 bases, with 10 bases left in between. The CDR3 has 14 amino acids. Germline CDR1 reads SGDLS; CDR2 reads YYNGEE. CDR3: CASSVTDTGNTIYF. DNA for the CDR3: TGTGCCAGCAGCGTGACGGACACAGGAAACACCATATATTTT. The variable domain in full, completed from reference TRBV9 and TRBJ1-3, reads DSGVTQTPKHLITATGQRVTLRCSPRSGDLSVYWYQQSLDQGLQFLIQYYNGEERAKGNILERFSAQQFPDLHSELNLSSLELGDSALYFCASSVTDTGNTIYFGEGSWLTVV.

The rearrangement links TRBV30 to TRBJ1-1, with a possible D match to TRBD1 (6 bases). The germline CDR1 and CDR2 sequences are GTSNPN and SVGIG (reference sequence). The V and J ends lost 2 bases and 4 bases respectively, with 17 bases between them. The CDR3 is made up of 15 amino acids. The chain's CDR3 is CAWSFGLRGATEAFF. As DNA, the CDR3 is TGTGCCTGGAGTTTCGGTCTCAGGGGCGCCACTGAAGCTTTCTTT.

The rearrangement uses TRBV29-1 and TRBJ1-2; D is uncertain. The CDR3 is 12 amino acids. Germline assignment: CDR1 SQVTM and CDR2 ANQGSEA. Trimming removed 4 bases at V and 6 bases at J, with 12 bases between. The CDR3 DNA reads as TGCAGCGTTGCGAAGGCTGGGAATGGCTACACCTTC. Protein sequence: CSVAKAGNGYTF. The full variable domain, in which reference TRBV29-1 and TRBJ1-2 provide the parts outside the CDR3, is SAVISQKPSRDICQRGTSLTIQCQVDSQVTMMFWYRQQPGQSLTLIATANQGSEATYESGFVIDKFPISRPNLTFSTLTVSNMSPEDSSIYLCSVAKAGNGYTFGSGTRLTVV.

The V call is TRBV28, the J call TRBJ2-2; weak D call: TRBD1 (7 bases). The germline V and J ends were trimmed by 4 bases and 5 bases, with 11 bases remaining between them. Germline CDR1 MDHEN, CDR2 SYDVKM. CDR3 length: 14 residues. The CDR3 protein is CASSSRGDTGELFF. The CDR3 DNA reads TGTGCCAGCAGTTCCAGGGGGGATACCGGGGAGCTGTTTTTT.

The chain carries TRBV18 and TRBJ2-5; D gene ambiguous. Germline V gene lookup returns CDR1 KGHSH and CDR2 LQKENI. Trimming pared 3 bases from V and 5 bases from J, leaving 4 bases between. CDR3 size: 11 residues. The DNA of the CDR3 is TGTGCCAGCTCACCCCTGGAGACCCAGTACTTC. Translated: CASSPLETQYF.

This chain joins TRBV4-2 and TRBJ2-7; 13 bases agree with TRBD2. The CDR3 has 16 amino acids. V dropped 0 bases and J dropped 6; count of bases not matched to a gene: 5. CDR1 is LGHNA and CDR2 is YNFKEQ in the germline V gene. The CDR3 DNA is TGTGCCAGCAGCCAAGAGCCGGGACTAGCGGGATCCGAGCAGTACTTC. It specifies CASSQEPGLAGSEQYF.

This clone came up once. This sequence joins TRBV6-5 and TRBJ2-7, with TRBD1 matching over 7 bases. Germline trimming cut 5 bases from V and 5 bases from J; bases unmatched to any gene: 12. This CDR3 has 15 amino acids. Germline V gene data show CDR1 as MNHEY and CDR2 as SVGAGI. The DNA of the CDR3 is TGTGCCAGCAGTCCCAGACAGGGAGCTATCCACGAGCAGTACTTC. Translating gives CASSPRQGAIHEQYF.